The 22 T cell receptor beta chains below all came from one sample that was sequenced in a study of cytomegalovirus exposure and HLA in healthy donors (dated by TCRdb to the late 2010s). The protocol used for the library was the immunoSEQ multiplex PCR assay. For the multiplex PCR, a mixture combining 60 forward primers for TCR Vbeta segments and 13 reverse primers for TCR Jbeta segments was used. TCRdb took over this immuneACCESS table, retaining in-frame rearrangements with V and J assigned. Such tables are incomplete; in checked studies, under half of the missing clones stem from an unresolved V gene, and the remainder is unexplained. This sample gives approximately 130,000 clones in total; over 80% of them show up just once. The ten largest clones add up to roughly 1.2% of the sample. The sequenced sample consisted of PBMCs. The receptors derive from a boy younger than 18 in good health and CMV-seronegative.

The chain joins TRBV11-1 to TRBJ2-5; TRBD2 matches 11 bases. The germline V gene has CDR1 SGHAT and CDR2 FQDESV (reference sequence). V lost 5 bases to trimming and J lost 7 bases; unmatched junction nucleotides: 12. There are 16 residues in the CDR3. CDR3 amino acids: CASSPYISGRVATQYF. The CDR3, as DNA: TGTGCCAGCAGCCCATACATTAGCGGGAGGGTGGCGACCCAGTACTTC.

CDR3 loop: CASSYPDRVDEQFF. DNA of the CDR3: TGTGCCAGCAGCTACCCGGACAGGGTCGATGAGCAGTTCTTC. The rearrangement joins TRBV5-4 to TRBJ2-1, with 8 bases that match TRBD1. CDR3 length: 14 residues. Germline CDR1 reads SGHNT; CDR2 reads YYREEE (reference sequence). Trimming took 3 bases from V and 8 from J; bases not matched to a gene: 7.

The rearrangement links TRBV6-6 to TRBJ2-2; tentative D call: TRBD2 (6 bases). V was shortened by 7 bases and J by 1 base, with 13 bases between the two germline ends. Germline CDR1 reads MNHNY; CDR2 reads SVGAGI (reference sequence). This CDR3 has 15 residues. The CDR3 protein is CASNGQGLNTGELFF. In nucleotides, the CDR3 is TGTGCCAGCAATGGCCAGGGACTGAACACCGGGGAGCTGTTTTTT.

The genes are TRBV5-6 and TRBJ1-5, with 8 nucleotides matching TRBD1. The CDR3 runs to 14 residues. Germline values: CDR1 SGHDT, CDR2 YYEEEE. V dropped 0 bases and J dropped 7; count of bases not matched to a gene: 3. The CDR3 nucleotides read TGTGCCAGCAGCTTGGCAGGGGGCGGGCAGCCCCAGCATTTT. As protein: CASSLAGGGQPQHF.

This chain connects TRBV10-3 to TRBJ2-5; TRBD2 agrees at 8 bases. The germline V gene has CDR1 ENHRY and CDR2 SYGVKD. The CDR3 sequence is 16 residues long. With V trimmed by 3 bases and J by 4 bases, 10 bases remained unmatched. The CDR3 sequence is CAISDSVREGGETQYF. In nucleotides, the CDR3 is TGTGCCATCAGTGATAGTGTACGGGAGGGTGGAGAGACCCAGTACTTC.

The chain recombines TRBV30 with TRBJ2-7; TRBD1 agrees at 9 bases. The V gene end was trimmed by 3 bases and the J gene end by 2 bases; junction bases not matched to a gene: 11. CDR3 length: 16 residues. Germline V lookup: CDR1 GTSNPN, CDR2 SVGIG (reference sequence). CDR3 residues: CAWSALPGQGPYEQYF. In nucleotides, the CDR3 is TGTGCCTGGAGCGCACTACCGGGACAGGGACCCTACGAGCAGTACTTC.

The chain joins TRBV2 to TRBJ2-2; 8 nucleotides agree with TRBD1. From germline, CDR1 is SNHLY and CDR2 FYNNEI. The ends lost 6 bases at V and 2 bases at J; junction bases unmatched: 8. CDR3 length: 16 residues. DNA for the CDR3: TGTGCCAGCAGGTTCGACAGGGGATCAAACACCGGGGAGCTGTTTTTT. Translated, it gives CASRFDRGSNTGELFF.

V usage is TRBV6-1 and J usage is TRBJ2-5, with 8 bases matching TRBD1. Germline V gene sequence: CDR1 MNHNS, CDR2 SASEGT. This CDR3 has 15 residues. J lost 11 bases, V lost 6 bases, and 17 bases had no gene match. CDR3 amino acids: CASSLDRAGPEEQYF. The CDR3 nucleotides read TGTGCCAGCAGCTTGGACAGGGCTGGGCCGGAGGAGCAGTACTTC.

The chain joins TRBV5-4 to TRBJ2-2; 9 bases fit TRBD2. CDR1 SGHNT and CDR2 YYREEE come from the germline V gene (reference sequence). Unmatched junction bases numbered 14, after V lost 4 bases and J lost 4 bases. This CDR3 region has 18 residues. This CDR3 reads CASSPGSSGSWGTGELFF. The CDR3 DNA sequence: TGTGCCAGCAGCCCGGGGAGTAGCGGGAGCTGGGGCACCGGGGAGCTGTTTTTT.

V is TRBV25-1 and J is TRBJ1-3, with 10 bases lining up with TRBD1. This CDR3 comprises 17 residues. After removal of 4 bases from V and 3 bases from J, the junction contained 9 bases not matched to a gene. Germline lookup yields CDR1 MGHDK and CDR2 SYGVNS. CDR3 DNA sequence: TGTGCCAGCAGTGCCTACTCGGGACAGGGGTTTGGAAACACCATATATTTT. Its translation: CASSAYSGQGFGNTIYF.

This chain connects TRBV30 to TRBJ1-1; D may be TRBD1 (5 bases). V gave up 5 bases and J gave up 0 bases, with 19 bases separating them. Germline assignment: CDR1 GTSNPN and CDR2 SVGIG (reference sequence). The CDR3 is 16 residues long. The CDR3 spells CAWERVAGGVNTEAFF. Here the CDR3 DNA reads TGTGCCTGGGAGCGTGTGGCGGGGGGGGTGAACACTGAAGCTTTCTTT.

The chain employs TRBV6-5 and TRBJ2-3, with 8 bases aligning to TRBD1. The V gene end was trimmed by 3 bases and the J gene end by 2 bases; junction bases not matched to a gene: 4. The CDR3 sequence is 15 residues long. Looked up from germline, CDR1 is MNHEY and CDR2 is SVGAGI. The chain's CDR3 is CASSYSDRDTDTQYF. For the CDR3, the DNA is TGTGCCAGCAGTTATTCGGACAGGGACACAGATACGCAGTATTTT.

The chain uses TRBV5-1 and TRBJ2-7, with D unclear. V shed 4 bases and J shed 7 bases, with 12 bases lying between them. Looked up from germline, CDR1 is SGHRS and CDR2 is YFSETQ. CDR3 size: 12 residues. The CDR3 sequence is CASSGDSREQYF. The CDR3 nucleotides read TGCGCCAGCAGCGGAGACTCTAGGGAGCAGTACTTC. The variable domain in full, completed from reference TRBV5-1 and TRBJ2-7, reads KAGVTQTPRYLIKTRGQQVTLSCSPISGHRSVSWYQQTPGQGLQFLFEYFSETQRNKGNFPGRFSGRQFSNSRSEMNVSTLELGDSALYLCASSGDSREQYFGPGTRLTVT.

This rearrangement joins TRBV30 to TRBJ1-4; D call uncertain. Germline lookup yields CDR1 GTSNPN and CDR2 SVGIG (reference sequence). V lost 0 bases and J lost 2, with 7 bases in between. The CDR3 totals 14 residues. The CDR3 sequence: CAWSVRVTNEKLFF. In DNA, the CDR3 is TGTGCCTGGAGTGTACGAGTGACTAATGAAAAACTGTTTTTT. Variable domain in full (rest from reference TRBV30 and TRBJ1-4): SQTIHQWPATLVQPVGSPLSLECTVEGTSNPNLYWYRQAAGRGLQLLFYSVGIGQISSEVPQNLSASRPQDRQFILSSKKLLLSDSGFYLCAWSVRVTNEKLFFGSGTQLSVL.

The J gene is TRBJ2-7, the V gene TRBV7-2, with 11 bases lining up with TRBD1. This CDR3 has 15 residues. Germline V lookup: CDR1 SGHTA, CDR2 FQGNSA. J gave up 0 bases and V 5 bases, and 3 bases lay outside the gene matches. The CDR3 DNA follows: TGTGCCAGCAGCCTCGGGACAGGGGGCTCCTACGAGCAGTACTTC. Translating gives CASSLGTGGSYEQYF.

J is TRBJ1-2 and V is TRBV5-1; 7 nucleotides line up with TRBD1. Trimming cost V 2 bases and J 2 bases; bases outside gene matches: 6. Germline V gene lookup returns CDR1 SGHRS and CDR2 YFSETQ. CDR3 length: 15 amino acids. The CDR3 is CASSLWTGTNYGYTF. CDR3 coding DNA: TGCGCCAGCAGCTTATGGACAGGCACCAACTATGGCTACACCTTC.

This clone was seen a single time. The V and J genes are TRBV7-9 and TRBJ1-2; tentatively, D is TRBD1 (5 bases). The germline V and J ends were trimmed by 1 base and 3 bases, with 12 bases remaining between them. Germline CDR1 reads SEHNR; CDR2 reads FQNEAQ (reference sequence). The CDR3 has 15 residues. DNA for the CDR3: TGTGCCAGCAGCTTAGGGAGGAGGGACCACTATGGCTACACCTTC. This translates into CASSLGRRDHYGYTF.

The chain joins TRBV5-4 to TRBJ2-1; 9 bases match TRBD2. CDR3 length: 16 residues. Germline CDR1 and CDR2: SGHNT and YYREEE (reference sequence). V gave up 4 bases and J gave up 4 bases; unmatched junction bases: 9. Here the CDR3 DNA reads TGTGCCAGCAGCACCATAGCGGGAGCTTATTACAATGAGCAGTTCTTC. Its protein is CASSTIAGAYYNEQFF.

The V gene is TRBV19, the J gene TRBJ1-1, with TRBD1 matching over 8 bases. The CDR3 runs to 13 residues. The trim removed 7 bases at V and 8 bases at J, leaving 9 bases unmatched. Germline CDR1 LNHDA, CDR2 SQIVND (reference sequence). The CDR3 spells CASTLDRVGEAFF. The CDR3 DNA is TGTGCCAGTACCTTGGACAGGGTCGGCGAAGCTTTCTTT.

This chain joins TRBV30 and TRBJ1-1; TRBD1 matches at 7 bases. Germline V gives CDR1 GTSNPN, CDR2 SVGIG (reference sequence). There are 13 residues in the CDR3. Germline trimming cut 5 bases from V and 3 bases from J; bases unmatched to any gene: 6. The CDR3 DNA sequence: TGTGCCTGGGAGGACAGGCGAGACACTGAAGCTTTCTTT. As protein: CAWEDRRDTEAFF. The full variable domain, its missing parts supplied by reference TRBV30 and TRBJ1-1, is SQTIHQWPATLVQPVGSPLSLECTVEGTSNPNLYWYRQAAGRGLQLLFYSVGIGQISSEVPQNLSASRPQDRQFILSSKKLLLSDSGFYLCAWEDRRDTEAFFGQGTRLTVV.

This sequence joins TRBV27 and TRBJ2-7; 11 bases are shared with TRBD2. The CDR3 loop spans 22 amino acids. The J segment lost 6 bases and the V segment lost 3 bases, leaving 28 bases of the junction unmatched. Germline CDR1 is MNHEY and CDR2 is SMNVEV (reference sequence). CDR3 protein: CASSLGLKTSGSNGPRFGEQYF. Written as DNA, the CDR3 is TGTGCCAGCAGTTTGGGGTTAAAAACTAGCGGGAGTAACGGGCCTCGTTTTGGCGAGCAGTACTTC.

This sequence joins TRBV7-9 and TRBJ2-3; 8 nucleotides match TRBD2. Germline V gene sequence: CDR1 SEHNR, CDR2 FQNEAQ (reference sequence). The CDR3 totals 16 residues. V shed 4 bases and J 2 bases; nucleotides not matched to a gene: 8. The CDR3, as DNA: TGTGCCAGCAGCTCTCGGACTAGCTCGTCCACAGATACGCAGTATTTT. Amino acid sequence: CASSSRTSSSTDTQYF. The entire variable domain, with the rest obtained from reference TRBV7-9 and TRBJ2-3, is as follows: DTGVSQNPRHKITKRGQNVTFRCDPISEHNRLYWYRQTLGQGPEFLTYFQNEAQLEKSRLLSDRFSAERPKGSFSTLEIQRTEQGDSAMYLCASSSRTSSSTDTQYFGPGTRLTVL.